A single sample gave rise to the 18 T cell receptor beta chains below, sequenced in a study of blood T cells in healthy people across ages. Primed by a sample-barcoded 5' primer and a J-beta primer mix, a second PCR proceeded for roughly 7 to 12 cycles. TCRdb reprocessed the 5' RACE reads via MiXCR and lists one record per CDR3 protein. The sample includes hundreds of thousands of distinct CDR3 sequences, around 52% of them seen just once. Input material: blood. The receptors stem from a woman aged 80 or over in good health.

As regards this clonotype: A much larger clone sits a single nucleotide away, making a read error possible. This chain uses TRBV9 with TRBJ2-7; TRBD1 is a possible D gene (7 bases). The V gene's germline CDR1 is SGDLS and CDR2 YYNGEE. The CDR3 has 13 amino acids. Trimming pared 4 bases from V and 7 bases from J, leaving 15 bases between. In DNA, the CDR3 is TGTGCCAGCAGCTCGACAGGGAGGAATGAGCAGTACTTC. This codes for CASSSTGRNEQYF.

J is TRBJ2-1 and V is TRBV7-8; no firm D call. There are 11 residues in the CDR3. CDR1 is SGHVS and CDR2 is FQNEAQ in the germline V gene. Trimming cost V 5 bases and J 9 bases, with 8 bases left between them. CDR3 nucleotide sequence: TGTGCCAGCAGCACGACGGTTGAGCAGTTCTTC. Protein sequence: CASSTTVEQFF.

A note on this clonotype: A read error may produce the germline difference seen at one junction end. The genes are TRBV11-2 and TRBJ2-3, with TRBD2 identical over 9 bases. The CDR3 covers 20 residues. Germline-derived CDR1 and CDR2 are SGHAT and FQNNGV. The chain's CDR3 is CASCLTLGPSGVSSTDTQYF. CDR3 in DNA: TGTGCCAGCTGCTTAACGTTAGGTCCTAGCGGGGTTTCTAGCACAGATACGCAGTATTTT.

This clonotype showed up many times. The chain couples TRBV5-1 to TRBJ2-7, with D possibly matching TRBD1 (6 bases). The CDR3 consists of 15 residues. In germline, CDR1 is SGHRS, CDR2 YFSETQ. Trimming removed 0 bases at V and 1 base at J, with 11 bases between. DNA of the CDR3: TGCGCCAGCAGCTTGGCGTCTGGACAGTCCTACGAGCAGTACTTC. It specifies CASSLASGQSYEQYF.

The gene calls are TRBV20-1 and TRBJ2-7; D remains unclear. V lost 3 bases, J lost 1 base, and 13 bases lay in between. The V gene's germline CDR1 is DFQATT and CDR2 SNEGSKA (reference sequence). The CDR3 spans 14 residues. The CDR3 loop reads CSARSSLTSYEQYF. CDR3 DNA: TGCAGTGCTAGGTCCAGCCTTACATCCTACGAGCAGTACTTC.

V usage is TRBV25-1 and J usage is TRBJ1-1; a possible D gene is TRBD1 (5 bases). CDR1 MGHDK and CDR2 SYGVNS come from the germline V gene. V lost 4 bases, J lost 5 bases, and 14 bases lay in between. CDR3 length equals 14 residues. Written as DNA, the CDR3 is TGTGCCAGCAGTGTGGGGAAGCGGGGGACTGAAGCTTTCTTT. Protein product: CASSVGKRGTEAFF.

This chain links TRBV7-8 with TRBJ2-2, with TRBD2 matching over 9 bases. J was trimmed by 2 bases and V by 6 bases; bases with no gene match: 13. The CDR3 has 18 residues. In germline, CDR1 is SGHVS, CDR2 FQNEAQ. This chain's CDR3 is CASSLRDPSGVNTGELFF. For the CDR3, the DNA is TGTGCCAGCAGTTTAAGGGACCCTAGCGGGGTTAACACCGGGGAGCTGTTTTTT.

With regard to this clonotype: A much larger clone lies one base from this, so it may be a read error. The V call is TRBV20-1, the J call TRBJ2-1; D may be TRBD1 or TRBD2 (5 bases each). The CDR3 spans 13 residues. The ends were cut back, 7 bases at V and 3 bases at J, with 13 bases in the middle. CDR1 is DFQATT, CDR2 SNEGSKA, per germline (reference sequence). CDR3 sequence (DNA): TGCAGTGGGGGACGAGATTTCTACAATGAGCAGTTCTTC. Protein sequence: CSGGRDFYNEQFF.

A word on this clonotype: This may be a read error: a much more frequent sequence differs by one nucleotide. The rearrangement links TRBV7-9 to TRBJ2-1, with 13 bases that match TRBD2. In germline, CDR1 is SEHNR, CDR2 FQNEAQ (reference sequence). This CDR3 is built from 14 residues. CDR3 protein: CASSIKGTSGEQLF. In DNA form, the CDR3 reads TGTGCCAGCAGCATTAAGGGGACTAGCGGGGAGCAGCTCTTC.

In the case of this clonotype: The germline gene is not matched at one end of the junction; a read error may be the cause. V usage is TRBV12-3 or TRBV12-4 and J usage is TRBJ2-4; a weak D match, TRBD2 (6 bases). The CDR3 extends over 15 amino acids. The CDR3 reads CVSTVPGVAKNIQYF. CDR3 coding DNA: TGCGTCAGCACCGTTCCGGGGGTGGCCAAAAACATTCAGTACTTC.

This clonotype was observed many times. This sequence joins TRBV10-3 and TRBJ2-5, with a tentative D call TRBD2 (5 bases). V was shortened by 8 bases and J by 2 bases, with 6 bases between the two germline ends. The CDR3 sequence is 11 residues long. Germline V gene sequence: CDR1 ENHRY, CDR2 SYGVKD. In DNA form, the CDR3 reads TGTGCCATCCGGGATCAAGAGACCCAGTACTTC. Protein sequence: CAIRDQETQYF.

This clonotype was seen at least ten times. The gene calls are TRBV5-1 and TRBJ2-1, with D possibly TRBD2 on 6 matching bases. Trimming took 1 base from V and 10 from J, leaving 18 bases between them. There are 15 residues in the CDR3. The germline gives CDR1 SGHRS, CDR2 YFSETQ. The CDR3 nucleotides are TGCGCCAGCAGCTTGATGCAGGGATGGGCGGGGGAGCAGTTCTTC. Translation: CASSLMQGWAGEQFF.

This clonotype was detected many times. DNA for the CDR3: TGTGCCTGGAGTAAGAGCGGGATTGGAGGGCAGTACTTC. Protein product: CAWSKSGIGGQYF. The V gene is TRBV30, the J gene TRBJ2-7; 7 bases align to TRBD2. The V gene end was trimmed by 2 bases and the J gene end by 9 bases; junction bases not matched to a gene: 10. Germline V gives CDR1 GTSNPN, CDR2 SVGIG (reference sequence). This CDR3 contains 13 residues.

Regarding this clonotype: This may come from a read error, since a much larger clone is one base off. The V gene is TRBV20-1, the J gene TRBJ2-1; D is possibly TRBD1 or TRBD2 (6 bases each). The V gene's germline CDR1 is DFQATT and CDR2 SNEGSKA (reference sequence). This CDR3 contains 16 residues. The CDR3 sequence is CSARGSGAESYNGQFF. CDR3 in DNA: TGCAGTGCTAGAGGATCGGGGGCGGAGTCCTACAATGGGCAGTTCTTC.

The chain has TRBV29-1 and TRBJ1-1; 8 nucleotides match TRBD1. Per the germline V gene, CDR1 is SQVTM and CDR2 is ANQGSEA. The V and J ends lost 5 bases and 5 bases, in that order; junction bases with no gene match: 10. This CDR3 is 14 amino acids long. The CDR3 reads CSVLMNRGRTEAFF. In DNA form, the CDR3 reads TGCAGCGTTCTAATGAACAGGGGGAGGACTGAAGCTTTCTTT.

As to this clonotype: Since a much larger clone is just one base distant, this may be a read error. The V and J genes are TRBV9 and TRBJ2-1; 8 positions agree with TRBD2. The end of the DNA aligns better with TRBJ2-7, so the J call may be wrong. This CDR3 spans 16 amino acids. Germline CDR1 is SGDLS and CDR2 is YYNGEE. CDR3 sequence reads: CASSPAGSGTFNEQYF. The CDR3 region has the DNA TGTGCCAGCAGCCCCGCGGGTAGCGGGACCTTCAATGAGCAGTACTTC.

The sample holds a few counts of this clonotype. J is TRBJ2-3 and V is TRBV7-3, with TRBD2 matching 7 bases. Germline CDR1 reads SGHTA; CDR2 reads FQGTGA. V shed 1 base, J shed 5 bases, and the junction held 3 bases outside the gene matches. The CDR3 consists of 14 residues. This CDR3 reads CASSLSPSGDTQYF. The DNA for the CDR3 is TGTGCCAGCAGCTTAAGTCCTAGCGGAGATACGCAGTATTTT.

CDR3 in DNA: TGTGCCAGCAACATACAGGGGTTTTACGCAGATACGCAGTATTTT. Encoded protein: CASNIQGFYADTQYF. The V gene is TRBV2, the J gene TRBJ2-3; 7 nucleotides line up with TRBD1. The junction had 11 bases not matched to a gene; V was cut back by 7 bases and J by 4 bases. CDR3 length: 15 amino acids. Germline values: CDR1 SNHLY, CDR2 FYNNEI.